Listed below are T cell receptor beta chains from one sample, sequenced in a study of blood T cell repertoires in COVID-19. Here immunoSEQ multiplex PCR was the method, and the copy in TCRdb shows in-frame clones only, minus some. Of about 160,000 clones listed, 70% to 90% are singletons. Material for sequencing was peripheral blood. The origin of the receptors is a man in his forties with acute or convalescent COVID-19. The CDR3 runs from the conserved cysteine through the conserved F or W. D genes are given only for firm matches. Rows may omit the clone size; those that give it use once, few, many or a size class.

TRBV27	TRBJ1-2	.	.	CASSLSQGGSYGYTF	TGTGCCAGCAGTTTATCGCAGGGAGGATCCTATGGCTACACCTTC
TRBV5-5	TRBJ2-1	TRBD2	.	CASSREGTGYNEQFF	TGTGCCAGCAGCAGGGAGGGGACGGGCTACAATGAGCAGTTCTTC
TRBV11-2	TRBJ1-1	.	.	CASSWRTGTEAFF	TGTGCCAGCAGCTGGCGGACGGGAACTGAAGCTTTCTTT
TRBV7-6	TRBJ1-1	TRBD1	.	CASSYSRGEMNTEAFF	TGTGCCAGCAGCTATTCCAGGGGGGAGATGAACACTGAAGCTTTCTTT
TRBV6-1	TRBJ2-7	TRBD1	.	CASSDRGRRLYEQYF	TGTGCCAGCAGTGATAGGGGGCGGAGACTTTACGAGCAGTACTTC
TRBV2	TRBJ2-7	TRBD1	.	CASSGTGVSEQYF	TGTGCCAGCAGTGGGACAGGGGTTTCCGAGCAGTACTTC
TRBV4-3	TRBJ1-4	.	.	CASSQDREEKLFF	TGCGCCAGCAGCCAAGATCGAGAAGAAAAACTGTTTTTT
TRBV2	TRBJ1-6	TRBD1	once	CASSEGQPSSYNSPLHF	TGTGCCAGCAGTGAGGGACAGCCGAGCTCCTATAATTCACCCCTCCACTTT
TRBV19	TRBJ1-2	TRBD1	.	CASSRDREEYGYTF	TGTGCCAGTAGTAGGGACAGGGAGGAATATGGCTACACCTTC
TRBV18	TRBJ2-2	TRBD2	.	CASSSGTSGTGELFF	TGTGCCAGCTCATCCGGGACTAGCGGCACCGGGGAGCTGTTTTTT
TRBV6-1	TRBJ2-2	TRBD2	.	CASSELAGGSGELFF	TGTGCCAGCAGTGAACTAGCGGGGGGAAGCGGGGAGCTGTTTTTT
TRBV1	TRBJ2-3	.	.	CTSSSGLAGGKKASTDTQYF	TGCACCAGCAGTTCCGGACTAGCGGGGGGGAAAAAAGCTAGCACAGATACGCAGTATTTT
TRBV30	TRBJ2-3	.	.	CAWSKVLGGIKTDTQYF	TGTGCCTGGAGTAAGGTCCTTGGGGGGATTAAAACAGATACGCAGTATTTT
TRBV6-5	TRBJ1-1	.	.	CASRLELNTEAFF	TGTGCCAGCAGATTAGAGTTGAACACTGAAGCTTTCTTT
TRBV30	TRBJ1-5	.	.	CAWNGQGYSNQPQHF	TGTGCCTGGAATGGGCAGGGTTATAGCAATCAGCCCCAGCATTTT
TRBV9	TRBJ1-4	.	.	CASSAGATNEKLFF	TGTGCCAGCAGCGCAGGGGCAACTAATGAAAAACTGTTTTTT